This TCR beta chain was found in a study of OX40 agonist ivuxolimab in advanced cancers. Study summary: Males comprised approximately 84% of the group, whose mean age was approximately 61 years (range about 23 to 80). Partial responses were seen in three patients, one with hepatocellular carcinoma and two with cutaneous melanoma.

Turning to this clone: Its antigen is undetermined.

Study-level findings and limits: The antigen specificity of the peripheral T cells (those that were expanded) was not determined.

The CDR3 has 14 residues. V was pared by 0 bases and J by 8 bases, with 3 bases of the junction left unmatched. Germline lookup yields CDR1 SGHRS and CDR2 YFSETQ. At cycle 4 day 1, cycle 7 day 1, and baseline, blood was sampled. Repertoires were generated with immunoSEQ multiplex PCR, while TCRdb's copy carries only in-frame clones and drops some. The table lists about 53,000 clones, roughly 83% of them singletons. The sample was CD4+ or CD8+ T cells sorted from blood, taken in a trial of the OX40 agonist ivuxolimab. The receptor's source is an adult with an advanced solid tumor such as melanoma, head and neck, liver or kidney cancer. V gene TRBV5-1 combines with J gene TRBJ2-1, with 9 bases identical to TRBD1. CDR3 in amino acids: CASSLGQGGDEQFF. In DNA, the CDR3 is TGCGCCAGCAGCTTGGGACAGGGGGGCGATGAGCAGTTCTTC.